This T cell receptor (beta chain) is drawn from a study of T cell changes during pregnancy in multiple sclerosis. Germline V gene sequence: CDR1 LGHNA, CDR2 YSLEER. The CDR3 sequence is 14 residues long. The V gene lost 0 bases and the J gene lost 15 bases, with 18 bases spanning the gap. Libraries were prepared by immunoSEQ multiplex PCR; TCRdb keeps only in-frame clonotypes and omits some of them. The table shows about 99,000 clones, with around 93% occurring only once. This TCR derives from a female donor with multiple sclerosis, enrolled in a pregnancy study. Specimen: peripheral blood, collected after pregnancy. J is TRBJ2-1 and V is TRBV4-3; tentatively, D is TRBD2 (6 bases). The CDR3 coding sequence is TGCGCCAGCAGCCAAGATCTAGAGCTAGCGTGGCGGTTCTTC. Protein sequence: CASSQDLELAWRFF.